These 28 T cell receptor beta chains originate from one sample sequenced in a study of cytomegalovirus exposure and HLA in healthy donors. Primers included in the PCR were 60 Vbeta and 13 Jbeta primers. The table came from immunoSEQ multiplex PCR; TCRdb's copy has only in-frame clones and leaves some out. The sample includes over 150,000 clones, about 75% of them seen just once. The sample taken for sequencing was PBMCs. Receptor source: a woman in her fifties or sixties in good health and CMV-seropositive.

This clone was seen more than once but under ten times. The chain links TRBV5-6 to TRBJ1-2; weak D call: TRBD1 (5 bases). Germline CDR1 reads SGHDT; CDR2 reads YYEEEE. CDR3 length: 13 amino acids. V was trimmed by 3 bases and J by 4 bases, leaving 10 bases between them. As DNA, the CDR3 is TGTGCCAGCAGCTGGGGGGACGGCTATGGCTACACCTTC. It encodes CASSWGDGYGYTF.

The V call is TRBV7-2, the J call TRBJ2-7, with D tentatively TRBD2 (6 bases). With 1 base removed from V and 3 bases from J, the gap between germline ends came to 10 bases. There are 14 residues in the CDR3. Germline V gene data show CDR1 as SGHTA and CDR2 as FQGNSA. The CDR3, as DNA: TGTGCCAGCAGCTTAGGCGGGGCCTACTACGAGCAGTACTTC. The encoded protein is CASSLGGAYYEQYF.

This clone was seen only once. V is TRBV9 and J is TRBJ1-2; D may be TRBD1 (6 bases). CDR1 SGDLS and CDR2 YYNGEE come from the germline V gene. The CDR3 runs to 16 residues. Between the trimmed V and J ends, which lost 3 bases and 4 bases, there was a span of 19 bases. The CDR3: CASSASKSQGLYGYTF. The CDR3, as DNA: TGTGCCAGCAGCGCCAGTAAATCACAGGGCCTCTATGGCTACACCTTC.

The rearrangement joins TRBV5-4 to TRBJ1-1, with 7 positions matching TRBD1. Germline assignment: CDR1 SGHNT and CDR2 YYREEE (reference sequence). Trimming took 4 bases from V and 4 from J; bases not matched to a gene: 4. The CDR3 spans 13 residues. CDR3 DNA: TGTGCCAGCAGCGCACAGGGGATCACTGAAGCTTTCTTT. It translates to CASSAQGITEAFF.

The chain combines TRBV7-9 with TRBJ1-2; no definite D call. This CDR3 spans 14 amino acids. Germline V gene sequence: CDR1 SEHNR, CDR2 FQNEAQ (reference sequence). V was clipped by 1 base and J by 7 bases, with 13 bases between them. CDR3 region: CASSLGQALAGYTF. The CDR3 DNA is TGTGCCAGCAGCTTAGGGCAGGCTTTGGCTGGCTACACCTTC. Combining the CDR3 with reference TRBV7-9 and TRBJ1-2 gives the whole variable domain DTGVSQNPRHKITKRGQNVTFRCDPISEHNRLYWYRQTLGQGPEFLTYFQNEAQLEKSRLLSDRFSAERPKGSFSTLEIQRTEQGDSAMYLCASSLGQALAGYTFGSGTRLTVV.

J is TRBJ2-1 and V is TRBV12-5, with TRBD1 identical over 8 bases. Germline CDR1 and CDR2: LGHNT and FRNRAP. The V segment lost 8 bases and the J segment 7 bases; nucleotides outside the gene matches: 7. CDR3 size: 13 residues. For the CDR3, the DNA is TGTGCTAGTAGACAGGGGCTGTCGAATGAGCAGTTCTTC. Translating it yields CASRQGLSNEQFF.

The chain links TRBV14 to TRBJ2-3; 7 bases map to TRBD2. Per germline, CDR1 SGHDN and CDR2 FVKESK. V shed 5 bases, J shed 2 bases, and the junction held 10 bases outside the gene matches. The CDR3 has 16 amino acids. The CDR3 nucleotides are TGTGCCAGCAGCTCCTTACCGCGGGGGTTCACAGATACGCAGTATTTT. This translates into CASSSLPRGFTDTQYF.

This chain uses TRBV2 with TRBJ1-2; no definite D call. Trimming removed 7 bases from V and 4 bases from J, with 10 bases in between. Germline V gene lookup returns CDR1 SNHLY and CDR2 FYNNEI. CDR3 length: 12 amino acids. The CDR3 spells CASNFGSYGYTF. DNA for the CDR3: TGTGCCAGCAACTTCGGGAGCTATGGCTACACCTTC. The variable domain in full, completed from reference TRBV2 and TRBJ1-2, reads EPEVTQTPSHQVTQMGQEVILRCVPISNHLYFYWYRQILGQKVEFLVSFYNNEISEKSEIFDDQFSVERPDGSNFTLKIRSTKLEDSAMYFCASNFGSYGYTFGSGTRLTVV.

The sample holds a few counts of this clone. V gene TRBV7-3 combines with J gene TRBJ1-1, with D possibly being TRBD1 (5 bases). V lost 1 base and J 1 base, leaving 7 bases between the germline ends. This CDR3 contains 14 residues. Germline CDR1 is SGHTA and CDR2 is FQGTGA. CDR3 protein: CASSLNGGNTEAFF. CDR3 coding DNA: TGTGCCAGCAGCTTAAACGGGGGGAACACTGAAGCTTTCTTT.

The genes are TRBV5-1 and TRBJ1-1; maybe TRBD1 (5 bases). Trimming took off 0 bases at V and 5 bases at J, with 11 bases between the two ends. Germline CDR1 is SGHRS and CDR2 is YFSETQ. This CDR3 has 14 amino acids. The CDR3 coding sequence is TGCGCCAGCAGCTTGGTGGGGGGAACAACTGAAGCTTTCTTT. Translated: CASSLVGGTTEAFF.

This clone has only one observation. V and J are TRBV5-1 and TRBJ1-1, with TRBD1 matching 8 bases. Germline CDR1 SGHRS, CDR2 YFSETQ. The CDR3 is 21 residues long. The J segment lost 2 bases and the V segment lost 4 bases, leaving 25 bases of the junction unmatched. Here the CDR3 reads CASSPDRARSLFWEGNTEAFF. The CDR3 bases are TGCGCCAGCAGCCCGGACAGGGCCAGGTCTTTATTTTGGGAGGGAAACACTGAAGCTTTCTTT. Variable domain in full (rest from reference TRBV5-1 and TRBJ1-1): KAGVTQTPRYLIKTRGQQVTLSCSPISGHRSVSWYQQTPGQGLQFLFEYFSETQRNKGNFPGRFSGRQFSNSRSEMNVSTLELGDSALYLCASSPDRARSLFWEGNTEAFFGQGTRLTVV.

This chain uses TRBV19 with TRBJ1-3; D gene ambiguous. CDR1 is LNHDA, CDR2 SQIVND, per germline (reference sequence). This CDR3 comprises 15 residues. Trimming stripped 4 bases from V and 1 base from J, with 11 bases between. The CDR3 loop is CASSTSASSGNTIYF. For the CDR3, the DNA is TGTGCCAGTAGTACTTCAGCGAGTTCTGGAAACACCATATATTTT.

The rearrangement joins TRBV27 to TRBJ2-2; D gene ambiguous. There are 13 residues in the CDR3. The ends were cut back, 3 bases at V and 3 bases at J, with 5 bases in the middle. Per the germline V gene, CDR1 is MNHEY and CDR2 is SMNVEV (reference sequence). The CDR3 DNA reads as TGTGCCAGCAGTTTGGCGGACACCGGGGAGCTGTTTTTT. Translated, it gives CASSLADTGELFF.

As concerns this clone: This sample also contains other DNA sequences that code for the same CDR3. The chain has TRBV7-5 and TRBJ2-7; TRBD1, as called in the table, went unchecked against the DNA. TRBV7-5 is listed as a pseudogene. The CDR3 loop spans 15 amino acids. The CDR3: CVRSLKGQGLYEQYF. Here the CDR3 DNA reads TGTGTCAGAAGCTTAAAGGGACAGGGGCTCTACGAGCAGTACTTC.

This clone occurred many times. V usage is TRBV7-9 and J usage is TRBJ2-7; 8 bases are shared with TRBD1. The CDR3 has 14 residues. V lost 3 bases and J lost 2; bases outside the gene matches: 3. Germline CDR1 reads SEHNR; CDR2 reads FQNEAQ (reference sequence). The CDR3 DNA reads as TGTGCCAGCAGCTTCCGGACAGGGCCCTACGAGCAGTACTTC. It is translated as CASSFRTGPYEQYF. Full variable domain (remainder filled in from reference TRBV7-9 and TRBJ2-7): DTGVSQNPRHKITKRGQNVTFRCDPISEHNRLYWYRQTLGQGPEFLTYFQNEAQLEKSRLLSDRFSAERPKGSFSTLEIQRTEQGDSAMYLCASSFRTGPYEQYFGPGTRLTVT.

This clone was seen a handful of times. The chain couples TRBV6-5 to TRBJ2-7; possible D gene TRBD1, 8 bases. CDR3 length: 12 residues. In germline, CDR1 is MNHEY, CDR2 SVGAGI. Trimming left V 5 bases short and J 6 bases short, with 11 bases between. CDR3 in DNA: TGTGCCAGCAGTACAGGGGGGGGCGAGCAGTACTTC. Amino acids: CASSTGGGEQYF.

This clone was counted at least ten times. This chain joins TRBV19 and TRBJ1-1; no reliable D call. The CDR3 runs to 13 residues. V was trimmed by 2 bases and J by 0 bases, leaving 4 bases between them. From germline, CDR1 is LNHDA and CDR2 SQIVND (reference sequence). The CDR3 sequence: CASSIILNTEAFF. CDR3 nucleotides: TGTGCCAGTAGTATAATATTGAACACTGAAGCTTTCTTT.

Turning to this clone: The same CDR3 can be traced to other DNA sequences in this sample. V is TRBV7-9 and J is TRBJ1-6, with D maybe TRBD1 (6 bases). CDR1 is SEHNR, CDR2 FQNEAQ, per germline (reference sequence). The CDR3 is made up of 14 amino acids. The germline V and J ends were trimmed by 5 bases and 7 bases, with 12 bases remaining between them. Here the CDR3 DNA reads TGTGCCAGCAGCAGAGGACAGCTAAATTCACCCCTCCACTTT. Its translation is CASSRGQLNSPLHF.

The CDR3 reads CASSLAEGSNQPQHF. The CDR3 DNA reads TGTGCCAGCAGCTTAGCGGAGGGGAGCAATCAGCCCCAGCATTTT. The rearrangement joins TRBV7-9 to TRBJ1-5, with a tentative D call TRBD1 (5 bases). The CDR3 is 15 residues long. Germline loops: CDR1 SEHNR, CDR2 FQNEAQ (reference sequence). V was clipped by 0 bases and J by 1 base, with 7 bases between them.

The V gene is TRBV7-2, the J gene TRBJ2-3; no firm D call. Germline assignment: CDR1 SGHTA and CDR2 FQGNSA. With 0 bases removed from V and 4 bases from J, the gap between germline ends came to 8 bases. The CDR3 extends over 14 amino acids. The DNA of the CDR3 is TGTGCCAGCAGCTTAGCGCTAGAGGCAGATACGCAGTATTTT. Residues: CASSLALEADTQYF.

The count of this clone is one. V is TRBV6-1 and J is TRBJ1-6, with D possibly matching TRBD1 (5 bases). Germline V gives CDR1 MNHNS, CDR2 SASEGT. This CDR3 has 15 amino acids. V shed 2 bases and J shed 4 bases, with 9 bases lying between them. The CDR3, as DNA: TGTGCCAGCAGTGAACCGACAGATTATAATTCACCCCTCCACTTT. Amino acid sequence: CASSEPTDYNSPLHF.

V usage is TRBV27 and J usage is TRBJ2-4; 7 bases match TRBD1. Germline V gene sequence: CDR1 MNHEY, CDR2 SMNVEV (reference sequence). The CDR3 is made up of 15 amino acids. J gave up 7 bases and V 2 bases, and 8 bases lay outside the gene matches. CDR3 sequence (DNA): TGTGCCAGCAGTTTAGAAGGGGGCTTAGGGAACATTCAGTACTTC. This encodes CASSLEGGLGNIQYF.

This clone was seen a few times. The chain carries TRBV11-2 and TRBJ2-1; 11 bases agree with TRBD1. The CDR3 runs to 13 residues. The germline CDR1 and CDR2 sequences are SGHAT and FQNNGV. J gave up 9 bases and V 5 bases, and 3 bases lay outside the gene matches. The DNA for the CDR3 is TGTGCCAGCAGCGGGGGGACAGGGGGTGAGCAGTTCTTC. Protein product: CASSGGTGGEQFF.

The chain recombines TRBV19 with TRBJ1-2, with 11 bases lining up with TRBD1. V gave up 2 bases and J gave up 6 bases; unmatched junction bases: 8. This CDR3 has 16 amino acids. Germline lookup yields CDR1 LNHDA and CDR2 SQIVND (reference sequence). CDR3 sequence reads: CASSIRGGQGADGYTF. DNA of the CDR3: TGTGCCAGTAGTATACGGGGAGGACAGGGGGCAGATGGCTACACCTTC.

This clone was seen a handful of times. The rearrangement links TRBV2 to TRBJ1-2, with D possibly TRBD1 on 6 matching bases. V shed 3 bases and J shed 8 bases, with 13 bases lying between them. The length of the CDR3 is 13 residues. Germline CDR1 is SNHLY and CDR2 is FYNNEI. The CDR3 loop reads CASSDSGVGGYTF. DNA for the CDR3: TGTGCCAGCAGTGATTCAGGGGTGGGGGGCTACACCTTC.

CDR3 sequence: CASSLQGTGNSPLHF. The DNA for the CDR3 is TGTGCCAGCAGCTTGCAGGGGACCGGTAATTCACCCCTCCACTTT. The chain recombines TRBV7-9 with TRBJ1-6, with a possible D match to TRBD1 (6 bases). V was trimmed by 3 bases and J by 6 bases, leaving 12 bases between them. The CDR3 totals 15 residues. The V gene's germline CDR1 is SEHNR and CDR2 FQNEAQ (reference sequence).

In DNA, the CDR3 is TGTGCTTCGGGACAGCTGTACAATGAGCAGTTCTTC. It is translated as CASGQLYNEQFF. The V call is TRBV10-3, the J call TRBJ2-1, with 7 bases fitting TRBD1. The CDR3 sequence is 12 residues long. Germline V gives CDR1 ENHRY, CDR2 SYGVKD.

The chain uses TRBV9 and TRBJ2-7; tentatively, D is TRBD2 (6 bases). The germline CDR1 and CDR2 sequences are SGDLS and YYNGEE. V dropped 4 bases and J dropped 3 bases, with 17 bases sitting between them. The CDR3 is 15 amino acids. The CDR3 loop is CASSLGAGLDYEQYF. The DNA for the CDR3 is TGTGCCAGCAGCCTAGGGGCGGGGCTAGACTACGAGCAGTACTTC.